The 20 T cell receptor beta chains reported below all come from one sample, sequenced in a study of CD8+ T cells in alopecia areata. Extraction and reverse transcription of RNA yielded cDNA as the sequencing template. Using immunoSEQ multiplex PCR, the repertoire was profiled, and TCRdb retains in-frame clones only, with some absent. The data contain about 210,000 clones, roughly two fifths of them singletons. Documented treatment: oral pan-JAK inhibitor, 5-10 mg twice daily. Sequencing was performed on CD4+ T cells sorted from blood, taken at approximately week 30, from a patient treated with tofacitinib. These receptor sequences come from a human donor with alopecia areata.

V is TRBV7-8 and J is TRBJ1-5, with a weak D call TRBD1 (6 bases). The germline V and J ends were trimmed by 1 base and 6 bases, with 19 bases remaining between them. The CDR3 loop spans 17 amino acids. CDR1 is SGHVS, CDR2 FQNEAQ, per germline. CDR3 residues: CASSLGPGTLVGQPQHF. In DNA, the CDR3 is TGTGCCAGCAGCTTAGGCCCGGGGACACTCGTGGGTCAGCCCCAGCATTTT.

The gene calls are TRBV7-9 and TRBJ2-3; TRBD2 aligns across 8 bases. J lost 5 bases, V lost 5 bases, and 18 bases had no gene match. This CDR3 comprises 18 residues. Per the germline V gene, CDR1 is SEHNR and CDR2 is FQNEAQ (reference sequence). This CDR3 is CASSQAVSAGTRGDTQYF. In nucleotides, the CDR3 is TGTGCCAGCAGCCAGGCGGTGTCAGCCGGGACTAGGGGAGATACGCAGTATTTT.

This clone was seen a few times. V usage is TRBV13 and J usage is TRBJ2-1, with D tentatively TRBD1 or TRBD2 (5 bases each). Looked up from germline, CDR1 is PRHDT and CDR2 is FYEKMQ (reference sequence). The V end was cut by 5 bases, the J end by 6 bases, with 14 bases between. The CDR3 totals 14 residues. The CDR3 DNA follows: TGTGCCAGCAGCATCGGGACCAATTTCAATGAGCAGTTCTTC. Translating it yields CASSIGTNFNEQFF. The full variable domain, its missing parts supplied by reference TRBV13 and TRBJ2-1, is AAGVIQSPRHLIKEKRETATLKCYPIPRHDTVYWYQQGPGQDPQFLISFYEKMQSDKGSIPDRFSAQQFSDYHSELNMSSLELGDSALYFCASSIGTNFNEQFFGPGTRLTVL.

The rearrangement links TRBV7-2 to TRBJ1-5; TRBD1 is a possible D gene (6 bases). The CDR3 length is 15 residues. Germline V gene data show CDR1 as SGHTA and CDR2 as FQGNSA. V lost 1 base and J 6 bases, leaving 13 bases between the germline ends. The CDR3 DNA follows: TGTGCCAGCAGCTTAGACCAGGGGTTCAGTCAGCCCCAGCATTTT. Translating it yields CASSLDQGFSQPQHF. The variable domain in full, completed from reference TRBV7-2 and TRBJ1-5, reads GAGVSQSPSNKVTEKGKDVELRCDPISGHTALYWYRQSLGQGLEFLIYFQGNSAPDKSGLPSDRFSAERTGGSVSTLTIQRTQQEDSAVYLCASSLDQGFSQPQHFGDGTRLSIL.

For the CDR3, the DNA is TGTGCCAGCAGACGCATCATAGGGGGGGGACCTAACTATGGCTACACCTTC. As protein: CASRRIIGGGPNYGYTF. The chain joins TRBV7-8 to TRBJ1-2; D perhaps matches TRBD1 (6 bases). The CDR3 has 17 residues. Between the trimmed V and J ends, which lost 6 bases and 0 bases, there was a span of 20 bases. Germline V gene sequence: CDR1 SGHVS, CDR2 FQNEAQ.

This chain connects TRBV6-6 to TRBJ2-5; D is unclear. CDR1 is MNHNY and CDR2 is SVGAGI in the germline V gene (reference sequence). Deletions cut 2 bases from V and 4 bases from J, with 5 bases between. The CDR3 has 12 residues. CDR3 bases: TGTGCCAGCAGTTACGGGCGAGAGACCCAGTACTTC. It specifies CASSYGRETQYF.

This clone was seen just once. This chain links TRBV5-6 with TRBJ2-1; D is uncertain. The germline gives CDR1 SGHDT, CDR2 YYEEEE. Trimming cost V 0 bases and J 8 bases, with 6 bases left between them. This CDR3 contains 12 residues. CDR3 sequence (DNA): TGTGCCAGCAGCTTGGGTCTCGATGAGCAGTTCTTC. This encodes CASSLGLDEQFF.

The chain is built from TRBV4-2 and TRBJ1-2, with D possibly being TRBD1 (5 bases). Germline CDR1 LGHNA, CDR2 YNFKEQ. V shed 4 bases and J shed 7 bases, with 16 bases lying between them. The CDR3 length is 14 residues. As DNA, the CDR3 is TGTGCCAGCAGCCTCACCAGTGAAGGGGTTGGCTACACCTTC. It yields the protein CASSLTSEGVGYTF.

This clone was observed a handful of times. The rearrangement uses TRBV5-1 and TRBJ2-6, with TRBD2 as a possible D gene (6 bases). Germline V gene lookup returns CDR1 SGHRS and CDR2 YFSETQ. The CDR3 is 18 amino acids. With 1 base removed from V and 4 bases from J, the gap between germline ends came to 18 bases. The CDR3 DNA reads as TGCGCCAGCAGCTTGCGGGCGGGACCTTCTCTGGGGGCCAACGTCCTGACTTTC. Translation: CASSLRAGPSLGANVLTF.

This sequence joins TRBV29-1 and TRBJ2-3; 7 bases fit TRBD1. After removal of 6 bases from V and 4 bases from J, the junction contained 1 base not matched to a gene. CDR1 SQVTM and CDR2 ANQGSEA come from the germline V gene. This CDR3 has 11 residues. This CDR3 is CSVGQADTQYF. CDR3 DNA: TGCAGCGTCGGACAGGCAGATACGCAGTATTTT.

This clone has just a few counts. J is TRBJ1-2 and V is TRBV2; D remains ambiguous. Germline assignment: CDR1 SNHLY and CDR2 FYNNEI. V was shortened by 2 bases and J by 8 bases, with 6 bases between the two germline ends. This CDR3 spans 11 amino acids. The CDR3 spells CASSEYGGYTF. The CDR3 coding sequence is TGTGCCAGCAGTGAATATGGGGGCTACACCTTC.

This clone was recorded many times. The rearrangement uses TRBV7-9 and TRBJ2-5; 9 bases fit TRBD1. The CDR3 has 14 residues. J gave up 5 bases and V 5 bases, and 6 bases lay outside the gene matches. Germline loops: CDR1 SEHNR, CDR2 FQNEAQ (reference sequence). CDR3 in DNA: TGTGCCAGCAGCCAAGGGACAGGGCTGGAGACCCAGTACTTC. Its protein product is CASSQGTGLETQYF. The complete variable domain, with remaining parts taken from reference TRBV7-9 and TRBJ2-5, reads DTGVSQNPRHKITKRGQNVTFRCDPISEHNRLYWYRQTLGQGPEFLTYFQNEAQLEKSRLLSDRFSAERPKGSFSTLEIQRTEQGDSAMYLCASSQGTGLETQYFGPGTRLLVL.

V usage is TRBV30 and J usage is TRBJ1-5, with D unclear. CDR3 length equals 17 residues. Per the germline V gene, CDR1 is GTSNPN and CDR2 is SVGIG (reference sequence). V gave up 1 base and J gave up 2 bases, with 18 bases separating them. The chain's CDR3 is CAWSGRQRVSGNQPQHF. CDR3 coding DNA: TGTGCCTGGAGTGGACGGCAGAGGGTGTCTGGCAATCAGCCCCAGCATTTT.

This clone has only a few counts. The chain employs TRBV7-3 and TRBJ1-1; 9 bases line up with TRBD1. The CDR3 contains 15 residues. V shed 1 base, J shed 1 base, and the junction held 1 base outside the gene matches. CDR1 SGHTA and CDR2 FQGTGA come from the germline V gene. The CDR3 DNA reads TGTGCCAGCAGCTTAATGGGACAGGGGAACACTGAAGCTTTCTTT. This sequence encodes CASSLMGQGNTEAFF.

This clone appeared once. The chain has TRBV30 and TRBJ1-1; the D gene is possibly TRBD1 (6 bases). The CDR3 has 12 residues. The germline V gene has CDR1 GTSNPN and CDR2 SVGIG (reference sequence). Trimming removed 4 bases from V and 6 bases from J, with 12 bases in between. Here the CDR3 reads CAWNRAGPEAFF. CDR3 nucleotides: TGTGCCTGGAACAGGGCGGGTCCTGAAGCTTTCTTT. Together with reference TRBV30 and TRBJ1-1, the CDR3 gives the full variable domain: SQTIHQWPATLVQPVGSPLSLECTVEGTSNPNLYWYRQAAGRGLQLLFYSVGIGQISSEVPQNLSASRPQDRQFILSSKKLLLSDSGFYLCAWNRAGPEAFFGQGTRLTVV.

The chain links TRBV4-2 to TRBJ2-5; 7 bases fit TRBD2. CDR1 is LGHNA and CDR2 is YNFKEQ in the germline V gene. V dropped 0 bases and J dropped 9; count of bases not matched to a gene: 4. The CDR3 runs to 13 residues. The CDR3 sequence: CASSQEVREAQYF. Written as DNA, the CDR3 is TGTGCCAGCAGCCAAGAGGTCCGGGAGGCCCAGTACTTC.

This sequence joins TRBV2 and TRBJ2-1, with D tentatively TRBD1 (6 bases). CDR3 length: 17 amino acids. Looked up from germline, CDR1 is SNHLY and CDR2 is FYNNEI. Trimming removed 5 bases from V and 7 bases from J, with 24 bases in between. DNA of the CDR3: TGTGCCAGCAGTCCACAGGGCCTGTCATCCCAACTAAATGAGCAGTTCTTC. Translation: CASSPQGLSSQLNEQFF.

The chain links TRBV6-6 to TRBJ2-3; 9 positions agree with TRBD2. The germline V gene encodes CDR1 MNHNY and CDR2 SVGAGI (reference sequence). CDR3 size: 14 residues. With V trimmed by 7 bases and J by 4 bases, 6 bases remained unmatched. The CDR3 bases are TGTGCCAGCACAGGACTAGCGTCTGCAGATACGCAGTATTTT. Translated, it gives CASTGLASADTQYF.

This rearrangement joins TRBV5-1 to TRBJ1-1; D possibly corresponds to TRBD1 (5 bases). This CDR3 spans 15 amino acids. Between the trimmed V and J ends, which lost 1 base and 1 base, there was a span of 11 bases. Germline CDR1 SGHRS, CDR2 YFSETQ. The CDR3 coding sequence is TGCGCCAGCAGCTTGTCGGGGGTCCCGAACACTGAAGCTTTCTTT. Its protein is CASSLSGVPNTEAFF.

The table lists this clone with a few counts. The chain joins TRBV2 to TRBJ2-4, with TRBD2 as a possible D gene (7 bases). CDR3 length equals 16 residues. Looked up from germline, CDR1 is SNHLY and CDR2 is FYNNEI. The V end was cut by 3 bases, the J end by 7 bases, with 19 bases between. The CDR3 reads CASSERHPGRGNIQYF. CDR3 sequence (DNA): TGTGCCAGCAGTGAGAGACACCCGGGGAGGGGGAACATTCAGTACTTC.